Included here is one TCR beta chain sequence, with context. The CDR3 is 14 residues long. Germline values: CDR1 MNHEY, CDR2 SVGAGI. Trimming pared 2 bases from V and 1 base from J, leaving 8 bases between. This sample stems from a study of blood T cell repertoires in COVID-19. As for the study in general: Both acute and convalescent COVID-19 samples were obtained from the United States, Italy and Spain. T cells, B-cell-depleted T cells, or PBMCs supplied cDNA or gDNA.

Original handling: Counts of nucleated cells, estimated from reference gene primer amplification, were obtained. Data came from immunoSEQ multiplex PCR; TCRdb stores just in-frame clones and leaves some out. For V, J and clone size, that table is used; D and trimming come from the DNA. Counted here are about 100,000 clones, around nine tenths occurring once; the ten biggest clones make up 0.95% to 1.5%. This chain joins TRBV6-5 and TRBJ1-1, with D possibly being TRBD1 (5 bases). Material: peripheral blood. The sequence derives from a man older than 75 with active or convalescent COVID-19. The CDR3 sequence is CASSYVRANTEAFF. DNA of the CDR3: TGTGCCAGCAGTTACGTCAGGGCGAACACTGAAGCTTTCTTT.